This T cell receptor beta chain is drawn from a study of shared clonotypes between healthy human individuals. Every subset's genomic DNA went evenly onto several immunoSEQ plates. Source study methods: Owing to the provision of junction-only sequences devoid of quality scores by immunoSEQ, filtering differed. Assay: immunoSEQ multiplex PCR; the TCRdb copy retains only in-frame clones and omits some. The V and J calls and clone size were taken over from that table, and D and trimming were inferred from the DNA. The sample carries more than 150,000 clones, 66% recorded once. Study observations and caveats: With a handful of donors compared, approximately 5% of naive CD4 clonotypes were shared.

The V segment lost 3 bases and the J segment 4 bases; nucleotides outside the gene matches: 8. The CDR3 spans 15 residues. CDR1 and CDR2 from the germline V gene are KGHSH and LQKENI. In regard to this clone: As yet, its antigen is unknown.

The gene calls are TRBV18 and TRBJ2-7; 8 bases agree with TRBD1. The source material was memory CD4+ T cells sorted from blood. Subset indicated: CD45RA-negative fraction. The clonotype was recovered from a man between 25 and 39 years old in good health. DNA for the CDR3: TGTGCCAGCTCACCGATACTTCAGGGGGCTTACGAGCAGTACTTC. Protein product: CASSPILQGAYEQYF.